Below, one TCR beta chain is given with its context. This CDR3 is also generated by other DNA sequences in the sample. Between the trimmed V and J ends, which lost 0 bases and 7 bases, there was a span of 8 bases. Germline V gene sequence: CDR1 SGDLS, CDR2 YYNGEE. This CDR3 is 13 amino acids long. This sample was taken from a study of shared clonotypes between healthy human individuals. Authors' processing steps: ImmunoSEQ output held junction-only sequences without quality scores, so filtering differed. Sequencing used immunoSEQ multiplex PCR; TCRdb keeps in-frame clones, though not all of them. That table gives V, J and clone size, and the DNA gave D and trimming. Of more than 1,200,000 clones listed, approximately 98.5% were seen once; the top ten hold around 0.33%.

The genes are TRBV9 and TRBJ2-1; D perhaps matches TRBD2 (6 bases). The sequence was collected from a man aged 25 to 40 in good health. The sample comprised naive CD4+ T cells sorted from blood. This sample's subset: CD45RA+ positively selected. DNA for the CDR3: TGTGCCAGCAGCGTAGGACTAGTAAATGAGCAGTTCTTC. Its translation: CASSVGLVNEQFF.